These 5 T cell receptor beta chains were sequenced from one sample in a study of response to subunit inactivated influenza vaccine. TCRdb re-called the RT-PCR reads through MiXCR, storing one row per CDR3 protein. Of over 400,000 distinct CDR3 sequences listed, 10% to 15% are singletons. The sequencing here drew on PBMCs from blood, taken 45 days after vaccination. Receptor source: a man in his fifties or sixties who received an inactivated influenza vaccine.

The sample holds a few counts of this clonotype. The CDR3 nucleotides read TGCGCCAGCAGCGACATGGGAGGAGGGCTCGGGGCCAACGTCCTGACTTTC. This encodes CASSDMGGGLGANVLTF. The chain carries TRBV5-1 and TRBJ2-6; D is perhaps TRBD2 (6 bases). The germline CDR1 and CDR2 sequences are SGHRS and YFSETQ. V was shortened by 4 bases and J by 4 bases, with 18 bases between the two germline ends. This CDR3 comprises 17 residues.

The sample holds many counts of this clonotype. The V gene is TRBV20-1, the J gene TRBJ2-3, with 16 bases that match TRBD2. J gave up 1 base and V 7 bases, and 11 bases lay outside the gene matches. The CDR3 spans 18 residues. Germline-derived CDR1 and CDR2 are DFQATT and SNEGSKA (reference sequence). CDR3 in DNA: TGCAGTGTGCTGGTGGGACTAGCGGGGGGGTACCGCACAGATACGCAGTATTTT. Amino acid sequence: CSVLVGLAGGYRTDTQYF.

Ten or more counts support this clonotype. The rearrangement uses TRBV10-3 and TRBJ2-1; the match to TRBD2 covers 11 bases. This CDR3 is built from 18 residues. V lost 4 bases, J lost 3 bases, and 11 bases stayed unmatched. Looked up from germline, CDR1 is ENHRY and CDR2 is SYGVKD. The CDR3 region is CAISGSFEGLAVYNEQFF. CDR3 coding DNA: TGTGCCATCAGTGGATCGTTTGAGGGACTAGCGGTCTACAATGAGCAGTTCTTC.

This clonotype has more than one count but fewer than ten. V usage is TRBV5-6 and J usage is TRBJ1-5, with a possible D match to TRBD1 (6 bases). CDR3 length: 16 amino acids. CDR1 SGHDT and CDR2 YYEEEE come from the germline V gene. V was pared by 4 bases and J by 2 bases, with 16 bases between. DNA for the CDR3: TGTGCCAGCAGCCTATCCGGCGGGGGCGGCAATCAGCCCCAGCATTTT. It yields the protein CASSLSGGGGNQPQHF.

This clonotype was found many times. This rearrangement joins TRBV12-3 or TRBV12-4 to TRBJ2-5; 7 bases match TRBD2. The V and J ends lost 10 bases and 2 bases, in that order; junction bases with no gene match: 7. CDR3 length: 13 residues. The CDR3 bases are TGTGCCACCAGCAGAGCGGGACAAGAGACCCAGTACTTC. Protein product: CATSRAGQETQYF.